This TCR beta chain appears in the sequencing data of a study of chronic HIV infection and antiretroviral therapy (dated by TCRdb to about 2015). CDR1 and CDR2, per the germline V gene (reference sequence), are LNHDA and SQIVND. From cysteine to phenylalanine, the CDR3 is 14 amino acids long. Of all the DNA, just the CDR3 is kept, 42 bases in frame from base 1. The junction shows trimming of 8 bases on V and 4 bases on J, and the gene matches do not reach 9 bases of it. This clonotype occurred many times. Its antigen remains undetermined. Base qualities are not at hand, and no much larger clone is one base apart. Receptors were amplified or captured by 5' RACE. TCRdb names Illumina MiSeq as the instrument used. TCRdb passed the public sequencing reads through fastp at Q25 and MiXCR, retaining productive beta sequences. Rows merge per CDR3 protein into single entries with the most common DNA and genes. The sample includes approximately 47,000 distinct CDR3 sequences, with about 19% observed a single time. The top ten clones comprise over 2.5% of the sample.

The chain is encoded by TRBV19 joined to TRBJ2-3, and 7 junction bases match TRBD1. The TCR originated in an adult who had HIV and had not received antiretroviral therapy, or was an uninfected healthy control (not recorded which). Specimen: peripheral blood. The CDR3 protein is CASGSRQGADTQYF. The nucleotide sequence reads TGTGCCAGTGGCTCTCGGCAGGGGGCAGATACGCAGTATTTT.